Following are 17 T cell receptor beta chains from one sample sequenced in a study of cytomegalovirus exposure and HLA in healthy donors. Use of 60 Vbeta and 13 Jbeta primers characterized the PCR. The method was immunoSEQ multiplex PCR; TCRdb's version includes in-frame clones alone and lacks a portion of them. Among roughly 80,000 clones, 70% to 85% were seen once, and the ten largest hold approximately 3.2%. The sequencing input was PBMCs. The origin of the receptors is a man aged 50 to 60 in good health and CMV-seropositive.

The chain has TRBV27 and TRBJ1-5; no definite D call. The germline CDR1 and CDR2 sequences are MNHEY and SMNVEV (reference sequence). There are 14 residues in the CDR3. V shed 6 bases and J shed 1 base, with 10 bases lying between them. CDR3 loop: CASRSGGSNQPQHF. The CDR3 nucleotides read TGTGCCAGCAGATCGGGTGGGAGCAATCAGCCCCAGCATTTT.

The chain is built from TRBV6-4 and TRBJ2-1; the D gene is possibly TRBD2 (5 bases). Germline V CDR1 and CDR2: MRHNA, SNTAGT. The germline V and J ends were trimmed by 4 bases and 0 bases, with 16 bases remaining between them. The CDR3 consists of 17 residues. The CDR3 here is CASSVEGEVSSYNEQFF. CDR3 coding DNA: TGTGCCAGCAGTGTAGAGGGAGAGGTTAGCTCCTACAATGAGCAGTTCTTC.

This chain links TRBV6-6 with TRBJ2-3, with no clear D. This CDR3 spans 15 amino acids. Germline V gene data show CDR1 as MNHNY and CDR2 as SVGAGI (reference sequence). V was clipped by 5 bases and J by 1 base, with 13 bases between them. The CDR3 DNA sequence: TGTGCCAGCAGTAAGACTGCCTTCGGCACAGATACGCAGTATTTT. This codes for CASSKTAFGTDTQYF.

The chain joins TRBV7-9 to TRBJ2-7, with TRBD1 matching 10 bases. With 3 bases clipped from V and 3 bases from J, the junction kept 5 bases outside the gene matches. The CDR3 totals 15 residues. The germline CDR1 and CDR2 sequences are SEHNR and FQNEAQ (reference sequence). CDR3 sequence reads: CASSFPRTGGYEQYF. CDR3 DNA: TGTGCCAGCAGCTTTCCCCGGACAGGGGGCTACGAGCAGTACTTC.

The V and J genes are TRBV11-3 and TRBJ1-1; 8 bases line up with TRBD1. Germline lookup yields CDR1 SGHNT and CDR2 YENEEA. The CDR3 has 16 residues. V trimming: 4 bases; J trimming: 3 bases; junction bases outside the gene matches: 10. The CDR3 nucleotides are TGTGCCAGCAGCTCCGCAGGGGGCGTGGGTGACACTGAAGCTTTCTTT. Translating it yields CASSSAGGVGDTEAFF.

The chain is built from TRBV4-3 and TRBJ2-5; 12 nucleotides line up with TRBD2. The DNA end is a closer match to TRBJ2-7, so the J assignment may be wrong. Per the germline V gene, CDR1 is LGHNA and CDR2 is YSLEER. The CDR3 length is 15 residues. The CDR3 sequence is CASRLGLAGLYEQYF. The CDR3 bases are TGCGCCAGCAGACTAGGACTAGCGGGGCTCTACGAGCAGTACTTC.

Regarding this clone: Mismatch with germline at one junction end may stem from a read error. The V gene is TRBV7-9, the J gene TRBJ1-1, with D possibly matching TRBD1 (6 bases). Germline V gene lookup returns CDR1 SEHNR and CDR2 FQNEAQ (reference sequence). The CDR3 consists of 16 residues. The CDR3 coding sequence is TGTTCCAGCAGCCCTCATCCAGGGGAATTCGGGACTGAAGCTTTCTTT. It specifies CSSSPHPGEFGTEAFF.

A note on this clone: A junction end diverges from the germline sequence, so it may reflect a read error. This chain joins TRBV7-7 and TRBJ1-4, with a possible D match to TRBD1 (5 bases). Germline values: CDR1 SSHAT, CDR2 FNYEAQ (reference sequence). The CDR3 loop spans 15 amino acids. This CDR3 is CASSPTQAPNEKLFF. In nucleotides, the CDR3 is TGTGCTAGCAGCCCGACACAGGCCCCGAATGAAAAACTGTTTTTT.

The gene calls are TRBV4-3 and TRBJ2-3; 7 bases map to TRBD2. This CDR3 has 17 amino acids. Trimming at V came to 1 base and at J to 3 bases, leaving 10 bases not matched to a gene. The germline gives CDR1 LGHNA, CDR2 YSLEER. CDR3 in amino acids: CASSQGRRERVTDTQYF. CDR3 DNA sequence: TGCGCCAGCAGCCAAGGGCGGCGGGAGAGAGTGACAGATACGCAGTATTTT.

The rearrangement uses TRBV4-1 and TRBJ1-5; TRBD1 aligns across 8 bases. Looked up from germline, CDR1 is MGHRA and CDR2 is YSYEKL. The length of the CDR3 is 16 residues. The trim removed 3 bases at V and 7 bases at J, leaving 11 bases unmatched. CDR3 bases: TGCGCCAGCAGCCAGACGAGCGGACAGGGCCCCCAGCCCCAGCATTTT. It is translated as CASSQTSGQGPQPQHF.

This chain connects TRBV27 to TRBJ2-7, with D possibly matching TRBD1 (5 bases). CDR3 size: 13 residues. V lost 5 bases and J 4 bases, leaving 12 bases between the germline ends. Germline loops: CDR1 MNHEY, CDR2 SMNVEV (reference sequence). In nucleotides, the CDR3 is TGTGCCAGCAGTGACCTAGACAGTTACGAGCAGTACTTC. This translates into CASSDLDSYEQYF.

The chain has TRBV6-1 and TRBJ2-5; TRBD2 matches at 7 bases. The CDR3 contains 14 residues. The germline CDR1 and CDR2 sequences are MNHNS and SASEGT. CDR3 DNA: TGTCCCCCCGCCGGGCGGGAGAACCAAGAGACCCAGTACTTC. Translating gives CPPAGRENQETQYF.

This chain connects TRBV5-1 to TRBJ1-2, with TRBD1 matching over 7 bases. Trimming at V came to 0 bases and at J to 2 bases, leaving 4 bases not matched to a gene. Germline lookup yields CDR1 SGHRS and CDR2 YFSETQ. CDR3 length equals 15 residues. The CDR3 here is CASSLGQGTNYGYTF. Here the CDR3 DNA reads TGCGCCAGCAGCTTGGGACAGGGAACCAACTATGGCTACACCTTC.

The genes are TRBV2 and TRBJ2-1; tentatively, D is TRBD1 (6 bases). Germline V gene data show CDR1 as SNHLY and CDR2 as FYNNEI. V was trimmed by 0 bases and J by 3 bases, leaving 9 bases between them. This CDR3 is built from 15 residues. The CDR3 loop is CASSEAYRVYNEQFF. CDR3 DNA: TGTGCCAGCAGTGAAGCGTACAGGGTCTACAATGAGCAGTTCTTC.

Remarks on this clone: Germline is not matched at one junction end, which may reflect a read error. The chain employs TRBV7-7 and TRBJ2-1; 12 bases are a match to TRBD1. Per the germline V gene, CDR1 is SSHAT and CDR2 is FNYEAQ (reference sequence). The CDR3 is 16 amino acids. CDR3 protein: CASSPKGQGALNEQFF. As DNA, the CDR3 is TGTGCTAGCAGTCCAAAGGGACAGGGGGCTCTGAATGAGCAGTTCTTC.

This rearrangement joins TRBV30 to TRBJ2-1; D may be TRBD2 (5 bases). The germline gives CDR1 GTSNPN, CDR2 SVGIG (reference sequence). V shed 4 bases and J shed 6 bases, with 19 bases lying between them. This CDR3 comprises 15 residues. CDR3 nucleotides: TGTGCCTGGATCGCCGACTACCACGGGTCCAATGAGCAGTTCTTC. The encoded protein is CAWIADYHGSNEQFF.

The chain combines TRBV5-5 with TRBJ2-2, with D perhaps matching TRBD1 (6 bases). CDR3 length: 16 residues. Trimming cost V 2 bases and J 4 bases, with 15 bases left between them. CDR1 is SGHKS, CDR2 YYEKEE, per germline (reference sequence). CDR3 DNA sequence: TGTGCCAGCAGCTTTCCCGGGCAAGGGGGCACCGGGGAGCTGTTTTTT. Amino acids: CASSFPGQGGTGELFF. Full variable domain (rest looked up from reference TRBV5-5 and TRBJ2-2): DAGVTQSPTHLIKTRGQQVTLRCSPISGHKSVSWYQQVLGQGPQFIFQYYEKEERGRGNFPDRFSARQFPNYSSELNVNALLLGDSALYLCASSFPGQGGTGELFFGEGSRLTVL.